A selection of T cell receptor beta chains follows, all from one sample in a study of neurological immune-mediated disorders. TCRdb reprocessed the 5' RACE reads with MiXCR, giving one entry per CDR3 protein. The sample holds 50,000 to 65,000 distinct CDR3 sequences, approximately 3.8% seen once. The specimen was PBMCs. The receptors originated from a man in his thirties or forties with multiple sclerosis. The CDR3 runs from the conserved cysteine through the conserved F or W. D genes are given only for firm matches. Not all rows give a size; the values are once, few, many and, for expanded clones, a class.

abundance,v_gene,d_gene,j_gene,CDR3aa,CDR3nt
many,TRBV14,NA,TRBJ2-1,CASSHSGAHEQFF,TGTGCCAGCAGCCATTCAGGGGCCCATGAGCAGTTCTTC
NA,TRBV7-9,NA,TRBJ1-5,CASSSWVDQPQHF,TGTGCCAGCAGCTCTTGGGTTGATCAGCCCCAGCATTTT
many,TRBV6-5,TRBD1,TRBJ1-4,CASSYGQGAEKLFF,TGTGCCAGCAGTTACGGTCAGGGGGCAGAAAAACTGTTTTTT
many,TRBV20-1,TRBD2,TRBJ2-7,CSASLREGLGEQYF,TGCAGTGCTAGCTTGCGGGAGGGCCTCGGGGAGCAGTACTTC
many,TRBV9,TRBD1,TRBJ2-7,CASSPGQGTYEQYF,TGTGCCAGCAGCCCTGGACAGGGAACCTACGAGCAGTACTTC
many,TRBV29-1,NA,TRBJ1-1,CSVDRGSEAFF,TGCAGCGTTGACAGGGGTTCAGAAGCTTTCTTT
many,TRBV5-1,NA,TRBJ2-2,CASSLPALRGELFF,TGCGCCAGCAGCCTGCCCGCCTTGAGGGGGGAGCTGTTTTTT
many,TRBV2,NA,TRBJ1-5,CASSEGAGADSNQPQHF,TGTGCCAGCAGTGAAGGGGCGGGGGCAGATAGCAATCAGCCCCAGCATTTT
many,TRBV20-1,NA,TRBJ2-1,CSALRQNEQFF,TGCAGTGCCCTACGACAGAATGAGCAGTTCTTC
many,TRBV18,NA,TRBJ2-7,CASSPGQTYEQYF,TGTGCCAGCTCCCCTGGACAGACCTACGAGCAGTACTTC
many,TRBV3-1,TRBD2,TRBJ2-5,CASSLGLEPQETQYF,TGTGCCAGCAGCCTGGGACTAGAGCCCCAAGAGACCCAGTACTTC
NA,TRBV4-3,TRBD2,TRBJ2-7,CASSQSPGLAYEQYF,TGCGCCAGCAGCCAAAGCCCGGGACTAGCCTACGAGCAGTACTTC
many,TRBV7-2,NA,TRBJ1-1,CASSFGMNTEAFF,TGTGCCAGCAGCTTCGGGATGAACACTGAAGCTTTCTTT
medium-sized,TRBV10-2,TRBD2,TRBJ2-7,CASRPGTSGGMEQYF,TGCGCCAGCAGGCCCGGGACTAGCGGGGGAATGGAGCAGTACTTC
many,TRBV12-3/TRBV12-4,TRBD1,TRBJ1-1,CASGRQGATEAFF,TGTGCCAGCGGCCGACAGGGGGCGACTGAAGCTTTCTTT
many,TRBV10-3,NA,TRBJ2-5,CAISESLGGETQYF,TGTGCCATCAGTGAGTCGCTAGGAGGGGAGACCCAGTACTTC
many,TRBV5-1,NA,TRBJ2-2,CASSFQAAKTGELFF,TGCGCCAGCAGCTTTCAGGCCGCTAAGACCGGGGAGCTGTTTTTT
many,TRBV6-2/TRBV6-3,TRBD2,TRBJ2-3,CASSYSSGRNTDTQYF,TGTGCCAGCAGTTACTCGAGCGGGAGAAACACAGATACGCAGTATTTT
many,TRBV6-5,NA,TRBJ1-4,CASSKRGPAPTNEKLFF,TGTGCCAGCAGTAAAAGGGGCCCAGCTCCAACTAATGAAAAACTGTTTTTT